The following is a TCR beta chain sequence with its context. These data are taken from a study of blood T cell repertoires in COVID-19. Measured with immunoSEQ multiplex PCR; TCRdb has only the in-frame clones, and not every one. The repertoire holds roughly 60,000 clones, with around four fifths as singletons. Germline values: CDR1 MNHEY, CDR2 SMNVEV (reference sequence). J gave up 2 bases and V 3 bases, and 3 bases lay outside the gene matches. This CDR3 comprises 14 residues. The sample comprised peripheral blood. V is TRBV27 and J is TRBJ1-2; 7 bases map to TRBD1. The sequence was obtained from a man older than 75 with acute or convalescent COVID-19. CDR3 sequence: CASSFMTGNYGYTF. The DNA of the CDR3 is TGTGCCAGCAGTTTCATGACAGGGAACTATGGCTACACCTTC.